This T cell receptor (beta chain) was recovered during a study of T cell responses to AZD1222 COVID-19 vaccine. Clones were read by immunoSEQ multiplex PCR, and TCRdb kept only the in-frame ones, dropping some. This sample has roughly 97,000 clones; around nine tenths occur once, and the top ten carry 3.3%. V was cut by 2 bases and J by 0 bases, with 19 bases left in between. Germline V CDR1 and CDR2: PRHDT, FYEKMQ (reference sequence). CDR3 length: 18 residues. The TCR sequence derives from an adult who received the MenACWY meningococcal vaccine as a control. The chain couples TRBV13 to TRBJ1-1, with D perhaps matching TRBD1 (6 bases). The specimen was peripheral blood, collected 28 days after the second dose of the MenACWY control vaccine. This CDR3 reads CASSLRQGYLPMNTEAFF. The CDR3 DNA reads TGTGCCAGCAGCTTACGGCAGGGGTACCTACCCATGAACACTGAAGCTTTCTTT.